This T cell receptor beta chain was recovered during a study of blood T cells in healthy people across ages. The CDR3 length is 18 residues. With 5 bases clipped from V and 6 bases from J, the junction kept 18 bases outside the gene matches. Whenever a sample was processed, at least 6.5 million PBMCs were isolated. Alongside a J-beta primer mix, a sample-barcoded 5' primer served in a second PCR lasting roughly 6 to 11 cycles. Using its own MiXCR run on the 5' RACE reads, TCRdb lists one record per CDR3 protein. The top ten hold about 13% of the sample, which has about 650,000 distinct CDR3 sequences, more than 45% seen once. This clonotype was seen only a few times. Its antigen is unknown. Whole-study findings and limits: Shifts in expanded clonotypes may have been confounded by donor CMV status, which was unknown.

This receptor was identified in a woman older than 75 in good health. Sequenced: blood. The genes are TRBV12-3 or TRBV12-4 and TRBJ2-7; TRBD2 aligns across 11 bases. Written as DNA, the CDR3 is TGTGCCAGCAGTCCACGGACTAGCGGGCGATCCTACTTTGGCGAGCAGTACTTC. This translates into CASSPRTSGRSYFGEQYF.